This T cell receptor (beta chain) was obtained from a study of blood T cell repertoires in COVID-19. Turning to the study itself: In each case, the material was cDNA or gDNA derived from T cells, B-cell-depleted T cells, or PBMCs.

Authors' processing steps: Reference gene primers were amplified, and this amplification served to estimate nucleated cell counts. Repertoires were generated with immunoSEQ multiplex PCR, while TCRdb's copy carries only in-frame clones and drops some. For V, J and clone size, that table is used; D and trimming come from the DNA. The table includes under 250,000 clones, 80% to 85% detected once. Sequencing was performed on peripheral blood. This sequence originates from a man aged 45-65 years with active or convalescent COVID-19.

The CDR3 DNA reads TGTGCCAGCATGCCGGGGACAGGGGGGTACGAGCAGTACTTC. Translating it yields CASMPGTGGYEQYF. The gene calls are TRBV27 and TRBJ2-7; 11 bases align to TRBD1. The CDR3 spans 14 residues. With V trimmed by 7 bases and J by 4 bases, 6 bases remained unmatched. Germline-derived CDR1 and CDR2 are MNHEY and SMNVEV (reference sequence).